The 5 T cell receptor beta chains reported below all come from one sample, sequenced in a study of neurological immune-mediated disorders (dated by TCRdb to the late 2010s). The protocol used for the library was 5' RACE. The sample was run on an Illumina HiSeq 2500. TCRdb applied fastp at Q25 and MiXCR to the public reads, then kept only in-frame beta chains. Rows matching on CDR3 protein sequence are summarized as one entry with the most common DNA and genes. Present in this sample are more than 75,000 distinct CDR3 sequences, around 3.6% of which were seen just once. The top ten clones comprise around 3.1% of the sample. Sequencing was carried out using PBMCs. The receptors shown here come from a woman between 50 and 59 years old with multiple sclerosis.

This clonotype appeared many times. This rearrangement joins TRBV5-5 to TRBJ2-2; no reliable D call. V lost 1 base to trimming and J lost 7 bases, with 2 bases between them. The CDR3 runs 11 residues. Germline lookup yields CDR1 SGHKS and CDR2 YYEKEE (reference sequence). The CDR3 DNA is TGTGCCAGCAGCTTGAACGGGGAGCTGTTTTTT. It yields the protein CASSLNGELFF.

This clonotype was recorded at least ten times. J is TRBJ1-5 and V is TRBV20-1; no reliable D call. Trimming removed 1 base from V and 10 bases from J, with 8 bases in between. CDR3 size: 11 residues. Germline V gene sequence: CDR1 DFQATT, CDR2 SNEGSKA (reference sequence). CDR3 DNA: TGCAGTGCTAGAGGGTCCTACCCCCAGCATTTT. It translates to CSARGSYPQHF.

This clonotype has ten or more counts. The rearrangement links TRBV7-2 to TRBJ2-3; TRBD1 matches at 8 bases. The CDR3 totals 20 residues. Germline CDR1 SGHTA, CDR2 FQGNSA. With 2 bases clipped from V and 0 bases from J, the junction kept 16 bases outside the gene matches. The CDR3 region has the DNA TGTGCCAGCAGCTTATCATTACCGACAGGGGCCACCACTAGCACAGATACGCAGTATTTT. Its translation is CASSLSLPTGATTSTDTQYF.

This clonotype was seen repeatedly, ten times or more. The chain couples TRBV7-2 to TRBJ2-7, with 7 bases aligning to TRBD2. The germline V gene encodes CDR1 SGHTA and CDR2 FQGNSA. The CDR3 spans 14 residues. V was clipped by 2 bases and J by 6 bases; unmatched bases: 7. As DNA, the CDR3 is TGTGCCAGCAGCTTACCCGGGACTACACCCGAGCAGTACTTC. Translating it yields CASSLPGTTPEQYF.

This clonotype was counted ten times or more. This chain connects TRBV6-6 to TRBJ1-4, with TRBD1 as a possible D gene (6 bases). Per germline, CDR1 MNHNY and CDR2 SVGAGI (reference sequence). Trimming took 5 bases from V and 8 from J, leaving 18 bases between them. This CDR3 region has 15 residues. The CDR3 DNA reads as TGTGCCAGCAGTCAAAAGGACAGAAGTGGGGAAAAACTGTTTTTT. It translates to CASSQKDRSGEKLFF.